The entry that follows covers one T cell receptor beta chain sequence. Its antigen has not been determined. One junction end does not reproduce the germline sequence, and a read error may be involved. This entry belongs to a study of blood T cells in healthy people across ages (dated by TCRdb to about 2015). Regarding the complete study: In model experiments, template switching captured roughly one uniquely barcoded TCR beta cDNA molecule for every two T cells. Donors of different ages were randomly distributed across sequencing lanes to avoid experimental bias. The study measured age-related changes in TCR beta repertoire diversity using deep sequencing normalized with unique cDNA molecular identifiers. Two additional independent replicas of 1 million unique cDNA reads from the same blood draw were analyzed for two donors (one aged 18 to 29 and one aged 80 or older). The donors were split into four age groups: young (average about 16 years), middle-aged (about 40), aged (over 55) and long-lived (roughly 80). Overall study results and their limits: Conclusive comparison of naive and antigen-experienced compartments was prevented by the profiling of bulk unsorted PBMCs. Observed TCR beta diversity correlated strongly with the percentage of naive T cells measured by flow cytometry. Observed TCR beta diversity per million T cells fell roughly linearly with age, and a significant reduction was already apparent by age around 44. Estimates of total diversity from one million sequenced T cells were regarded as lower bounds and underestimates. Donor CMV infection status was unknown, potentially confounding age-related changes in expanded clonotypes. Compared with the aged group, the long-lived group had more naive CD4+ T cells, fewer expanded clones and increased TCR diversity, suggesting age selection.

From the cysteine through the phenylalanine, the CDR3 covers 12 amino acids. The sequence is cut down to CDR3 DNA, 36 bases in frame from base 1. CDR1 and CDR2, per the germline V gene, are LGHNA and YNFKEQ. The approximately 40 donors, aged about 6 to 95 years, were systemically healthy Caucasian individuals from Russia. Each donor gave around 9 milliliters of peripheral blood, collected into EDTA-treated Vacutainer tubes. Ficoll-Paque density-gradient centrifugation was used to isolate PBMCs, with at least 6.5 million per sample. Trizol reagent was used to extract total RNA from PBMCs, with at least 5.5 micrograms per sample. Naive CD45RAhigh/CD27high T cell percentages were measured by flow cytometry on a PBMC aliquot from every donor. Receptors were amplified or captured by 5' RACE. A second PCR of about 6 to 11 cycles was run with a J-beta primer mix and a sample-barcoded 5' primer. A unique molecular identifier was introduced onto each TCR beta cDNA molecule by a template-switch 5' adaptor carrying 12 random nucleotides. Each sample yielded at least 3 million CDR3-containing paired-end reads. The Mint cDNA synthesis kit, primed by a TRBC-specific oligonucleotide, was used to synthesize first-strand cDNA from all RNA. All cDNA was treated with uracil-DNA glycosylase and then went through a first 18-cycle PCR with the universal primers M1SS and BC2_uni_R. The original methods were these. Normalization of each sample was performed by random selection of 1 million high-quality reads, each carrying a distinct molecular identifier. Reads with shared molecular identifiers were discarded instead of being binned into consensus sequences. CDR3 identification, clonotype clustering and error correction used MiTCR with a Q25 quality threshold and the strictest error-elimination algorithm. Lower-bound total TCR beta diversity was estimated with a nonparametric unseen species model using Euler transformation. TCRdb reran the public reads through fastp at Q25 and MiXCR, keeping productive beta chains. One record per CDR3 amino acid sequence lists the most common genes and DNA. The V and J calls reflect TCRdb's pipeline rather than the authors' work. The sample table shows 1.8 million or so distinct CDR3 sequences, and 30% to 40% are seen once. The ten largest clones represent 20% to 25% of the sample.

This clonotype was sampled from a human donor in good health. The sequencing input was blood. In this chain, TRBV4-2 is recombined with TRBJ1-2; the D region possibly corresponds to TRBD1 (5 bases align). The nucleotides read TGTGCCGGCAGCCAAGGACATGATGGCTACACCTTC. The encoded protein is CAGSQGHDGYTF.